Each of the 4 T cell receptor beta chains below was sequenced from the same sample in a study of vaccination and CD4 T cells after COVID-19 (dated by TCRdb to about 2022). The protocol used for the library was PCR. Sequencing was performed on an Illumina iSeq 100. TCR sequencing of DNA from cultured CD4+ T cells used the Oncomine TCR Beta short-read assay at the Johns Hopkins FTIC core. TCRdb itself trimmed the public reads at Q25 with fastp, ran MiXCR and retained productive beta chains. Every distinct CDR3 protein forms one entry, paired with its most common genes and DNA. The sample table holds 10,000 to 15,000 distinct CDR3 sequences, of which over 40% were seen once. The biggest ten clones account for around 12% of the sample. The treatment or condition label, as the study defines it: roughly 10-day PBMC culture with coronavirus spike peptide pools or control peptides (ViraFEST assay). Antigens of these TCRs are unknown.

The source material was CD4+ T cells from blood, cultured in vitro. The receptor source for this set is a human donor who had recovered from COVID-19.

This sequence joins TRBV19 and TRBJ1-2; perhaps TRBD1 as D (5 bases). Germline CDR1 and CDR2: LNHDA and SQIVND (reference sequence). The CDR3 has 14 residues. Trimming removed 5 bases from V and 8 bases from J, with 18 bases in between. CDR3 loop: CASSSGGDLRGYTF. DNA of the CDR3: TGTGCCAGTAGTTCCGGGGGGGATTTACGGGGCTACACCTTC.

This clonotype was recorded a few times. This chain uses TRBV27 with TRBJ1-2; TRBD1 aligns across 8 bases. The CDR3 is 13 residues long. Per germline, CDR1 MNHEY and CDR2 SMNVEV (reference sequence). Trimming removed 4 bases from V and 8 bases from J; junction bases left unmatched: 6. CDR3 protein: CASSYRGSGGYTF. In DNA form, the CDR3 reads TGTGCCAGCAGTTACAGGGGGAGCGGCGGCTACACCTTC.

CDR3 sequence (DNA): TGTGCCAGCAGCTCCGGACGGCCCCAAGAGACCCAGTACTTC. Translation gives CASSSGRPQETQYF. J is TRBJ2-5 and V is TRBV7-8; no firm D call. Germline values: CDR1 SGHVS, CDR2 FQNEAQ. V dropped 4 bases and J dropped 1 base, with 10 bases sitting between them. CDR3 length equals 14 residues.

This clonotype was seen only a few times. This chain uses TRBV11-2 with TRBJ1-1; D uncertain. Germline V lookup: CDR1 SGHAT, CDR2 FQNNGV. V was cut by 4 bases and J by 4 bases, with 13 bases left in between. The CDR3 is 14 amino acids. The CDR3, as DNA: TGTGCCAGCAGCTCCCTGACATCTCTCACTGAAGCTTTCTTT. Encoded protein: CASSSLTSLTEAFF.